This TCR beta chain was documented in a study of blood T cell repertoires in COVID-19. Study-wide context: Sources were T cells, B-cell-depleted T cells, or PBMCs; the material itself was cDNA or gDNA.

V gave up 7 bases and J gave up 0 bases, with 16 bases separating them. CDR1 and CDR2 from the germline V gene are MNHNY and SVGAGI (reference sequence). CDR3 size: 16 residues. Source study methods: It was from reference gene primer amplification that nucleated cell counts were estimated. The protocol was immunoSEQ multiplex PCR, while the TCRdb copy is restricted to in-frame clones and leaves out a portion. V, J and clone size reflect that table, while D and trimming were determined from the DNA. The sample lists approximately 220,000 clones, nearly 90% seen once, with roughly 16% in the top ten. Material: PBMCs or T cells enriched from blood (not recorded which). The receptor comes from a man younger than 45 who had been exposed to COVID-19. The genes are TRBV6-6 and TRBJ1-3; no reliable D call. The CDR3 DNA is TGTGCCAGCACCCTTGCTTGGCAGGCCTCTGGAAACACCATATATTTT. Protein product: CASTLAWQASGNTIYF.